This section outlines one TCR beta chain sequence together with its context. Its antigen is unknown. This CDR3 comprises 19 residues. V lost 6 bases and J lost 5, with 29 bases in between. Germline V gene sequence: CDR1 SGHAT, CDR2 FQDESV (reference sequence). The primer mix had 60 Vbeta and 13 Jbeta primers. Generated by immunoSEQ multiplex PCR, the TCRdb table keeps only in-frame clones and is missing some. The data hold 150,000 to 200,000 clones, with over 60% observed a single time. The sample originates from a study of cytomegalovirus exposure and HLA in healthy donors. Findings and limits, study-wide: Rare TCR sequences predominated, though certain public TCRs were found in many donors. The analysis excluded some indistinguishable V segments, including TRBV6-2 and TRBV6-3. Using a false discovery rate of 0.05, a later analysis showed that 15,000 to 20,000 TCR beta sequences were associated with HLA alleles.

The source of this sequence is a woman aged 40 to 50 in good health and CMV-seronegative. Sample: PBMCs. This rearrangement joins TRBV11-1 to TRBJ1-5; D is possibly TRBD1 (6 bases). This CDR3 reads CASSSDPRTGHESDQPQHF. CDR3 DNA: TGTGCCAGCAGTTCCGACCCCCGAACAGGGCATGAATCGGATCAGCCCCAGCATTTT.